This T cell receptor (beta chain) is drawn from a study of post-analysis software for immune sequencing data. Notes on the study in general: Versus controls, multiple sclerosis patients showed significantly lower diversity (normalized Chao1). There were five or six TRBV segments more frequent in patients than controls, and TRBV5-6, TRBV5-1 and TRBV20-1 were among them.

V was clipped by 3 bases and J by 6 bases, with 6 bases between them. The CDR3 has 12 residues. Sequencing libraries made from TCR beta cDNA carried unique molecular identifiers. TCRdb itself ran the PCR reads through MiXCR, one entry per CDR3 protein. Of fewer than 550,000 distinct CDR3 sequences listed, about a third are singletons. This clonotype has just a few counts. Its antigen is unidentified. Sequencing input: blood. The V call is TRBV12-3 or TRBV12-4, the J call TRBJ1-5; D is uncertain. The receptor was isolated from a girl between 2 and 17 years old with multiple sclerosis. CDR3 DNA: TGTGCCAGCAGTTTCAGTCCTCAGCCCCAGCATTTT. Translating gives CASSFSPQPQHF.